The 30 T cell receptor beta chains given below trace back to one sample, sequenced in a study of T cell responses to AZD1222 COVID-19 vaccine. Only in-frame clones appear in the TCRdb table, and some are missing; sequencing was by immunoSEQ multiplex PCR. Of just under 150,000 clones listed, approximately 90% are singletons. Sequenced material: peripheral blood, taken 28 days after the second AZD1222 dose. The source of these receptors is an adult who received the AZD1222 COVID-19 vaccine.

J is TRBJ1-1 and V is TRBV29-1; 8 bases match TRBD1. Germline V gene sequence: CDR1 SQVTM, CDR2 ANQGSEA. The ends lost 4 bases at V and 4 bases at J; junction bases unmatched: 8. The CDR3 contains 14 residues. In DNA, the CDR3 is TGCAGCGTTGGGGCAGGGGGCGCGGGCACTGAAGCTTTCTTT. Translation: CSVGAGGAGTEAFF.

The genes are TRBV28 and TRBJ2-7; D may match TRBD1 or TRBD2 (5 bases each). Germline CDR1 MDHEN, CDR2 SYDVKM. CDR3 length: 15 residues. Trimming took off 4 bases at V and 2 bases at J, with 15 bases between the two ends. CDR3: CASSSSGTGTYEQYF. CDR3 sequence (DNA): TGTGCCAGCAGTTCTTCAGGGACGGGAACCTACGAGCAGTACTTC.

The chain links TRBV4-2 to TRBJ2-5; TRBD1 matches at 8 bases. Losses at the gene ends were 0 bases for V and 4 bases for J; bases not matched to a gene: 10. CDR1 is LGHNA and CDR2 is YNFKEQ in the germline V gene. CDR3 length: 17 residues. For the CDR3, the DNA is TGTGCCAGCAGCCAAGATCGGGGACAGGATGGGGGAGAGACCCAGTACTTC. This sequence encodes CASSQDRGQDGGETQYF.

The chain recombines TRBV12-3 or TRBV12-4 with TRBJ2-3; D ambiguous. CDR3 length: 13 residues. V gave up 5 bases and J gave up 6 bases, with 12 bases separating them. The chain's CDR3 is CASSPPPGDTQYF. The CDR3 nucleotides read TGTGCCAGCAGTCCCCCCCCGGGCGATACGCAGTATTTT.

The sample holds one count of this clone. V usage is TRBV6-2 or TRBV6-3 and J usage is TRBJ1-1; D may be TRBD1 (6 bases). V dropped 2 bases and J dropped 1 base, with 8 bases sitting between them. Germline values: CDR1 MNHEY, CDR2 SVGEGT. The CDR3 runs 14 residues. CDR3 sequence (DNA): TGTGCCAGCAGTTACAGGGGGAGGAACACTGAAGCTTTCTTT. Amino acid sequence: CASSYRGRNTEAFF.

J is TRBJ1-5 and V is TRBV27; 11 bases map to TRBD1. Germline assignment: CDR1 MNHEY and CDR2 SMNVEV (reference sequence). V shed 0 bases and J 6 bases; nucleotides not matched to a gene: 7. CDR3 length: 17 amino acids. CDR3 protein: CASSLSSDRGRGQPQHF. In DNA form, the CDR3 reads TGTGCCAGCAGTTTATCGTCGGACAGGGGGCGCGGTCAGCCCCAGCATTTT.

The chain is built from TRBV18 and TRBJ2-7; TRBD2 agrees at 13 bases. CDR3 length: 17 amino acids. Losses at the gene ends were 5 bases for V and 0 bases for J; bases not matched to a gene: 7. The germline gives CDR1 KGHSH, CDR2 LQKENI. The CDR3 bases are TGTGCCAGCTCATTCGGACTAGCGGGAGTCAACTCCTACGAGCAGTACTTC. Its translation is CASSFGLAGVNSYEQYF.

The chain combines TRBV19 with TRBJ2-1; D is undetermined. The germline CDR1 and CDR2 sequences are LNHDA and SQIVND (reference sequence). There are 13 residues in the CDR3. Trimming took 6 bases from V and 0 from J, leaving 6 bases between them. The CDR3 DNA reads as TGTGCCAGTAGGGCAAGCTCCTACAATGAGCAGTTCTTC. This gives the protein CASRASSYNEQFF.

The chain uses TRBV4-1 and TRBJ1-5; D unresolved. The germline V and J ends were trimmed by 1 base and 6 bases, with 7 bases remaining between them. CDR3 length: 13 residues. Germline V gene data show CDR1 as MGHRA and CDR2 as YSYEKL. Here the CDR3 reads CASSQGRLQPQHF. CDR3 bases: TGCGCCAGCAGCCAAGGCAGGCTTCAGCCCCAGCATTTT.

DNA of the CDR3: TGCGCCAGCAGTGAGTCCAGATCTTCCTCGCAGTATTTT. Residues: CASSESRSSSQYF. This rearrangement joins TRBV10-1 to TRBJ2-3; D gene uncertain. CDR1 is WNHNN and CDR2 is SYGVQD in the germline V gene (reference sequence). Trimming cost V 0 bases and J 10 bases, with 11 bases left between them. The CDR3 consists of 13 residues.

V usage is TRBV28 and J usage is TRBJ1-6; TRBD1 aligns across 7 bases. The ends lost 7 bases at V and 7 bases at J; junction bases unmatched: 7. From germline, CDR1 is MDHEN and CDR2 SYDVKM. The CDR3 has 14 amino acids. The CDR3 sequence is CASTSGQLNSPLHF. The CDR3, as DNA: TGTGCCAGCACCTCGGGACAGCTGAATTCACCCCTCCACTTT.

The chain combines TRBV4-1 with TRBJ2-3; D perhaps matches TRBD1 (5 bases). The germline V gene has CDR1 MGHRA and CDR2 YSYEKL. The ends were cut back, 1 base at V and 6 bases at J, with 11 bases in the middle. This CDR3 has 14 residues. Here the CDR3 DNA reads TGCGCCAGCAGCCAAGCAGGGATTGAGGATACGCAGTATTTT. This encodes CASSQAGIEDTQYF.

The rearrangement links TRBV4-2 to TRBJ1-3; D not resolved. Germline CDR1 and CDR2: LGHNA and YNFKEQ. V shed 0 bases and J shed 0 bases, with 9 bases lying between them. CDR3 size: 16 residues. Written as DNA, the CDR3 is TGTGCCAGCAGCCAAGATGAGGGATTCTCTGGAAACACCATATATTTT. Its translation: CASSQDEGFSGNTIYF.

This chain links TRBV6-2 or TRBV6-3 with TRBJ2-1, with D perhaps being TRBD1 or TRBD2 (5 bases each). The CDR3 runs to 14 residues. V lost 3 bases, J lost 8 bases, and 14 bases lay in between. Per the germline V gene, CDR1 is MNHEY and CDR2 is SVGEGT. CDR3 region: CASSYMRGSDEQFF. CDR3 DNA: TGTGCCAGCAGTTATATGAGGGGATCGGATGAGCAGTTCTTC.

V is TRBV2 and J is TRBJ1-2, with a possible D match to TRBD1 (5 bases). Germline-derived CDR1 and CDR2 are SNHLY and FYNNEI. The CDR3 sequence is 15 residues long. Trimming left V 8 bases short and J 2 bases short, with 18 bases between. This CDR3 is CASRIGTGKNYGYTF. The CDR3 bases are TGTGCCAGCCGGATAGGGACGGGCAAGAACTATGGCTACACCTTC.

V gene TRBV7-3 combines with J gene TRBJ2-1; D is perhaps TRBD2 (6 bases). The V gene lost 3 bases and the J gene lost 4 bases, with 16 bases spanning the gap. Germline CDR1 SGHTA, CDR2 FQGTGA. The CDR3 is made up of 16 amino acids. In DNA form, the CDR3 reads TGTGCCAGCAGCTTCTGGTGGGAGGCCCCTTACAATGAGCAGTTCTTC. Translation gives CASSFWWEAPYNEQFF. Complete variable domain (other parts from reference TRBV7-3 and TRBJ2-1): GAGVSQTPSNKVTEKGKYVELRCDPISGHTALYWYRQSLGQGPEFLIYFQGTGAADDSGLPNDRFFAVRPEGSVSTLKIQRTERGDSAVYLCASSFWWEAPYNEQFFGPGTRLTVL.

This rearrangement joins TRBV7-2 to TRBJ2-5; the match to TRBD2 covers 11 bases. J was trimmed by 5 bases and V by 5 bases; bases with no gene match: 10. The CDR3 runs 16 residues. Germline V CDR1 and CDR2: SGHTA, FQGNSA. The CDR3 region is CASSPSLASGRETQYF. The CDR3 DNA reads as TGTGCCAGCAGCCCCAGTTTGGCTAGCGGGAGGGAGACCCAGTACTTC.

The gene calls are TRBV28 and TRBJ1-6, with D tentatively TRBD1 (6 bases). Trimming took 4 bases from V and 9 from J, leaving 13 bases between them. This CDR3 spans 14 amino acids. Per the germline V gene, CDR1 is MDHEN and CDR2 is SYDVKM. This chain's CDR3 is CASSSGRGGSPLHF. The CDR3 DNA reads TGTGCCAGCAGTTCTGGCAGGGGAGGTTCACCCCTCCACTTT. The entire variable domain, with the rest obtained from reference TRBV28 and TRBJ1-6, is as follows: DVKVTQSSRYLVKRTGEKVFLECVQDMDHENMFWYRQDPGLGLRLIYFSYDVKMKEKGDIPEGYSVSREKKERFSLILESASTNQTSMYLCASSSGRGGSPLHFGNGTRLTVT.

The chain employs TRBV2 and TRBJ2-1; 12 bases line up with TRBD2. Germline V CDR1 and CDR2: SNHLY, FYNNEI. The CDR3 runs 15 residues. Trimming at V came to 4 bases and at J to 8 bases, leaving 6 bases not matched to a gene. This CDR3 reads CASSALAGGGDEQFF. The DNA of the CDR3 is TGTGCCAGCAGTGCCCTAGCGGGAGGGGGGGATGAGCAGTTCTTC.

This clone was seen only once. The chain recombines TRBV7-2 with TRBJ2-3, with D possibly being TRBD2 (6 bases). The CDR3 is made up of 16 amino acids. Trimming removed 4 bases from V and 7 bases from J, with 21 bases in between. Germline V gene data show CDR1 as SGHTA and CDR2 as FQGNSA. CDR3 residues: CASSSRDLAGGHTQYF. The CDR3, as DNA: TGTGCCAGCAGCTCCCGGGACTTAGCCGGAGGACATACGCAGTATTTT.

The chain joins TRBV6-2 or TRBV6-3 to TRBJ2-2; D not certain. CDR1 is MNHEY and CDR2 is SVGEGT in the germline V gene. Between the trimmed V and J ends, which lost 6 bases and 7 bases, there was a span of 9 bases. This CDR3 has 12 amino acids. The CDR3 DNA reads TGTGCCAGCAGCCCCAATGTCGGGGAGCTGTTTTTT. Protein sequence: CASSPNVGELFF.

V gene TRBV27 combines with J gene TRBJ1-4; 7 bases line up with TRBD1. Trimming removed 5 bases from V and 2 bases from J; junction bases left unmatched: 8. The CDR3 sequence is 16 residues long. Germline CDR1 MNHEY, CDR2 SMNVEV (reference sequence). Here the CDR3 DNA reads TGTGCCAGCAGTCGACAGGGACGGTTTACTAATGAAAAACTGTTTTTT. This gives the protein CASSRQGRFTNEKLFF.

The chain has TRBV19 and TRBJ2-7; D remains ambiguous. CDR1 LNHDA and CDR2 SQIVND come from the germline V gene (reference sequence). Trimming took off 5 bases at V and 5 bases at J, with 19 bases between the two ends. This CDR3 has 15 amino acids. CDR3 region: CASSLLPSGRHEQYF. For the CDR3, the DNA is TGTGCCAGTAGTCTGCTGCCCTCCGGTCGGCACGAGCAGTACTTC.

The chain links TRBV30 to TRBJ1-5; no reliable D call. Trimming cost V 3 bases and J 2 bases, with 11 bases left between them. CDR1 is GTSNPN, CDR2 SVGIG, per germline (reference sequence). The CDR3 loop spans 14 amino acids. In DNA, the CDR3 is TGTGCCTGGAGCCTCAGACCGGGCAATCAGCCCCAGCATTTT. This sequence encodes CAWSLRPGNQPQHF.

CDR3 in DNA: TGTGCCAGCAGCAAAGCCTGGAGGCAGGGCCATGAAAAACTGTTTTTT. Amino acid sequence: CASSKAWRQGHEKLFF. V and J are TRBV21-1 and TRBJ1-4. TRBV21-1 counts as a pseudogene. The CDR3 is 16 residues long.

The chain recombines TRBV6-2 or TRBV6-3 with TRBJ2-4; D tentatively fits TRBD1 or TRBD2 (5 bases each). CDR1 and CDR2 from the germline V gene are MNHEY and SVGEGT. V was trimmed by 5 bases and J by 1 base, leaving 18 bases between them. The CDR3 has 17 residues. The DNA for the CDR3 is TGTGCCAGCAGTCCCCGGGGCAGATTGCGTGCCAAAAACATTCAGTACTTC. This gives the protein CASSPRGRLRAKNIQYF.

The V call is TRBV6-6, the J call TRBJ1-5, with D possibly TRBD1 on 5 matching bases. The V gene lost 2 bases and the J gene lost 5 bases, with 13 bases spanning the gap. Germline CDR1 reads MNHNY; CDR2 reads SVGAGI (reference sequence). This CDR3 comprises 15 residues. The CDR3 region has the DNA TGTGCCAGCAGTTACGGGAGGGGTGGGGATCAGCCCCAGCATTTT. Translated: CASSYGRGGDQPQHF.

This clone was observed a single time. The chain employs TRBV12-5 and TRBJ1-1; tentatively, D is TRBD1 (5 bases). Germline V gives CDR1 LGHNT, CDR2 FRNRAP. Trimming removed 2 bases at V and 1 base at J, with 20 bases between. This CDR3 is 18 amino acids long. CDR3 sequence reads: CASGLSPGLRRWNTEAFF. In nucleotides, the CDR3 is TGTGCTAGTGGTTTGTCCCCGGGACTCAGAAGGTGGAACACTGAAGCTTTCTTT.

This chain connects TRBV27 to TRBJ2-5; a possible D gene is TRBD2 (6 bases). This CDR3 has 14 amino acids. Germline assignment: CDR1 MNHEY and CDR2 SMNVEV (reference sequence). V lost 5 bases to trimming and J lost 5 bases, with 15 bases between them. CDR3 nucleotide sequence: TGTGCCAGCAGTGCCGGGGACTGGCGGGAGACCCAGTACTTC. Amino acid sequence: CASSAGDWRETQYF.

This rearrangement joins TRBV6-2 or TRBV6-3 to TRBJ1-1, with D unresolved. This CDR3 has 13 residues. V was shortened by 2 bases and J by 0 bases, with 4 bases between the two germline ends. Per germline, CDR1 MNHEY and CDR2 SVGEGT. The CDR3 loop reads CASSYTMNTEAFF. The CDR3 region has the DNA TGTGCCAGCAGTTACACTATGAACACTGAAGCTTTCTTT.